The 21 T cell receptor beta chains presented below share a single source sample, sequenced in a study of cytomegalovirus exposure and HLA in healthy donors. PCR amplification relied on 60 Vbeta primers (plus 13 Jbeta primers). This table comes from immunoSEQ multiplex PCR, and its TCRdb copy is limited to in-frame clones, with some not included. The table lists 100,000 to 150,000 clones, around 77% of them singletons. Material: PBMCs. The receptors come from a human donor in good health.

The chain carries TRBV7-9 and TRBJ2-1; TRBD2 is a possible D gene (6 bases). CDR3 length: 14 residues. Per the germline V gene, CDR1 is SEHNR and CDR2 is FQNEAQ (reference sequence). V lost 5 bases and J 7 bases, leaving 15 bases between the germline ends. This CDR3 is CASSPSRDLNEQFF. The CDR3 bases are TGTGCCAGCAGCCCCTCCCGGGACTTGAATGAGCAGTTCTTC. Full variable domain (remainder filled in from reference TRBV7-9 and TRBJ2-1): DTGVSQNPRHKITKRGQNVTFRCDPISEHNRLYWYRQTLGQGPEFLTYFQNEAQLEKSRLLSDRFSAERPKGSFSTLEIQRTEQGDSAMYLCASSPSRDLNEQFFGPGTRLTVL.

This clone was seen a few times. The CDR3 nucleotides are TGTGCCAGTAGTATAACTGGTAACCTTTACAATGAGCAGTTCTTC. As protein: CASSITGNLYNEQFF. The rearrangement links TRBV19 to TRBJ2-1; D is ambiguous. Germline CDR1 is LNHDA and CDR2 is SQIVND (reference sequence). The CDR3 loop spans 15 amino acids. V lost 2 bases and J lost 4, with 12 bases in between. Full variable domain (missing parts from reference TRBV19 and TRBJ2-1): DGGITQSPKYLFRKEGQNVTLSCEQNLNHDAMYWYRQDPGQGLRLIYYSQIVNDFQKGDIAEGYSVSREKKESFPLTVTSAQKNPTAFYLCASSITGNLYNEQFFGPGTRLTVL.

The gene calls are TRBV5-4 and TRBJ2-7; 13 bases fit TRBD2. Germline loops: CDR1 SGHNT, CDR2 YYREEE (reference sequence). The CDR3 totals 16 residues. The ends lost 0 bases at V and 2 bases at J; junction bases unmatched: 2. CDR3 nucleotides: TGTGCCAGCAGCTTGGATGGGACTAGCGGGGCCTACGAGCAGTACTTC. It yields the protein CASSLDGTSGAYEQYF.

A remark on this clone: The identical CDR3 is also encoded by other nucleotide sequences in the sample. The CDR3 region has the DNA TGTGCCAGCAGCCAGGAAAGAAATCAGCCCCAGCATTTT. It encodes CASSQERNQPQHF. This rearrangement joins TRBV6-1 to TRBJ1-5; D is ambiguous. V was clipped by 6 bases and J by 4 bases, with 10 bases between them. CDR3 length equals 13 residues. CDR1 MNHNS and CDR2 SASEGT come from the germline V gene.

The chain has TRBV11-1 and TRBJ2-5; D might be TRBD2 (7 bases). CDR1 is SGHAT, CDR2 FQDESV, per germline (reference sequence). V was clipped by 8 bases and J by 1 base, with 17 bases between them. This CDR3 comprises 15 residues. CDR3 nucleotide sequence: TGTGCCAGCCCCTTTGGGGGGGACATCCAAGAGACCCAGTACTTC. As protein: CASPFGGDIQETQYF.

The V gene is TRBV28, the J gene TRBJ2-7; TRBD1 might be the D (5 bases). Trimming took 10 bases from V and 6 from J, leaving 22 bases between them. CDR3 length equals 14 residues. Germline V CDR1 and CDR2: MDHEN, SYDVKM. The CDR3 is CATRLDRASGEQYF. CDR3 in DNA: TGTGCCACCAGACTCGACAGAGCCTCAGGCGAGCAGTACTTC.

The chain has TRBV4-1 and TRBJ2-5, with TRBD1 as a possible D gene (5 bases). Trimming took off 0 bases at V and 1 base at J, with 15 bases between the two ends. CDR3 length: 17 residues. Germline lookup yields CDR1 MGHRA and CDR2 YSYEKL. Here the CDR3 DNA reads TGCGCCAGCAGCCAAGATACTCAGGGTGGTCTCCAAGAGACCCAGTACTTC. Protein sequence: CASSQDTQGGLQETQYF.

V is TRBV7-2 and J is TRBJ2-2; tentative D call: TRBD2 (6 bases). V was pared by 4 bases and J by 6 bases, with 12 bases between. The CDR3 sequence is 14 residues long. CDR1 is SGHTA, CDR2 FQGNSA, per germline. This chain's CDR3 is CASSSSLAAGELFF. CDR3 sequence (DNA): TGTGCCAGCAGCTCGTCCTTAGCGGCCGGGGAGCTGTTTTTT. The entire variable domain, with the rest obtained from reference TRBV7-2 and TRBJ2-2, is as follows: GAGVSQSPSNKVTEKGKDVELRCDPISGHTALYWYRQSLGQGLEFLIYFQGNSAPDKSGLPSDRFSAERTGGSVSTLTIQRTQQEDSAVYLCASSSSLAAGELFFGEGSRLTVL.

The rearrangement uses TRBV30 and TRBJ1-1; weak D call: TRBD1 (5 bases). Per germline, CDR1 GTSNPN and CDR2 SVGIG (reference sequence). This CDR3 spans 15 amino acids. V lost 1 base, J lost 1 base, and 13 bases lay in between. CDR3 bases: TGTGCCTGGAGTGATTATGCGACAGCGAACACTGAAGCTTTCTTT. Translation gives CAWSDYATANTEAFF. The variable domain in full, with the rest retrieved from reference TRBV30 and TRBJ1-1, is SQTIHQWPATLVQPVGSPLSLECTVEGTSNPNLYWYRQAAGRGLQLLFYSVGIGQISSEVPQNLSASRPQDRQFILSSKKLLLSDSGFYLCAWSDYATANTEAFFGQGTRLTVV.

The rearrangement uses TRBV6-5 and TRBJ2-2; D unclear. CDR3 length: 15 amino acids. CDR1 MNHEY and CDR2 SVGAGI come from the germline V gene. V lost 0 bases, J lost 2 bases, and 7 bases lay in between. The CDR3 region has the DNA TGTGCCAGCAGTTACTCGAGTAGAAACACCGGGGAGCTGTTTTTT. It translates to CASSYSSRNTGELFF.

Only a few counts were recorded for this clone. CDR3 nucleotides: TGTGCCAGCAGTGACTCGAGCGGGGGTAGCACAGATACGCAGTATTTT. This codes for CASSDSSGGSTDTQYF. The rearrangement uses TRBV6-4 and TRBJ2-3; TRBD2 aligns across 8 bases. J lost 0 bases, V lost 0 bases, and 2 bases had no gene match. The CDR3 loop spans 16 amino acids. Germline-derived CDR1 and CDR2 are MRHNA and SNTAGT.

The chain uses TRBV21-1 and TRBJ2-7; TRBD2, as called in the table, went unchecked against the DNA. TRBV21-1 is flagged as a pseudogene. The CDR3 has 13 amino acids. The CDR3 loop reads CASSKGAGCEQYF. CDR3 nucleotide sequence: TGTGCCAGCAGCAAAGGTGCGGGGTGCGAGCAGTACTTC.

This rearrangement joins TRBV7-5 to TRBJ1-2; TRBD1 is the table's D call and was not checked against the DNA. TRBV7-5 counts as a pseudogene. The CDR3 loop spans 16 amino acids. The CDR3 nucleotides are TGTGTCAGAAGCTTAGCGGGACAGGGGCTTAACTATGGCTACACCTTC. Its protein is CVRSLAGQGLNYGYTF.

This clone was seen a single time. The V gene is TRBV5-5, the J gene TRBJ2-7, with 11 bases matching TRBD2. Germline CDR1 SGHKS, CDR2 YYEKEE (reference sequence). This CDR3 has 15 residues. V was pared by 2 bases and J by 4 bases, with 5 bases of the junction left unmatched. The CDR3 DNA sequence: TGTGCCAGCAGCTTAACTAGCGGGAGACAGTACGAGCAGTACTTC. Amino acid sequence: CASSLTSGRQYEQYF.

This chain links TRBV2 with TRBJ2-1, with 10 positions matching TRBD2. J gave up 9 bases and V 9 bases, and 5 bases lay outside the gene matches. Per the germline V gene, CDR1 is SNHLY and CDR2 is FYNNEI. The CDR3 runs 12 residues. The CDR3 is CASILAGFEQFF. The CDR3 region has the DNA TGTGCCAGTATACTAGCGGGATTTGAGCAGTTCTTC. Full variable domain (missing parts from reference TRBV2 and TRBJ2-1): EPEVTQTPSHQVTQMGQEVILRCVPISNHLYFYWYRQILGQKVEFLVSFYNNEISEKSEIFDDQFSVERPDGSNFTLKIRSTKLEDSAMYFCASILAGFEQFFGPGTRLTVL.

This rearrangement joins TRBV6-1 to TRBJ1-3; the D gene is possibly TRBD1 (6 bases). V was pared by 2 bases and J by 4 bases, with 18 bases between. The CDR3 totals 17 residues. The germline gives CDR1 MNHNS, CDR2 SASEGT. CDR3 in amino acids: CASSERAAGATGNTIYF. The CDR3 coding sequence is TGTGCCAGCAGTGAAAGGGCCGCAGGGGCAACGGGAAACACCATATATTTT.

CDR3: CSVKGETSGNTIYF. The CDR3 DNA is TGCAGCGTTAAGGGGGAAACCTCTGGAAACACCATATATTTT. J is TRBJ1-3 and V is TRBV29-1; the D gene is possibly TRBD1 (6 bases). V shed 5 bases and J shed 0 bases, with 11 bases lying between them. Germline V gene data show CDR1 as SQVTM and CDR2 as ANQGSEA. The CDR3 is 14 amino acids. Full variable domain (remainder filled in from reference TRBV29-1 and TRBJ1-3): SAVISQKPSRDICQRGTSLTIQCQVDSQVTMMFWYRQQPGQSLTLIATANQGSEATYESGFVIDKFPISRPNLTFSTLTVSNMSPEDSSIYLCSVKGETSGNTIYFGEGSWLTVV.

This chain joins TRBV10-3 and TRBJ2-2; the match to TRBD1 covers 7 bases. CDR1 and CDR2 (germline): ENHRY, SYGVKD. After removal of 7 bases from V and 0 bases from J, the junction contained 2 bases not matched to a gene. There are 14 residues in the CDR3. CDR3 sequence (DNA): TGTGCCATCAAAACAGGGGCGAACACCGGGGAGCTGTTTTTT. The encoded protein is CAIKTGANTGELFF.

J is TRBJ1-1 and V is TRBV29-1; TRBD1 agrees at 7 bases. The CDR3 has 12 amino acids. Germline CDR1 is SQVTM and CDR2 is ANQGSEA. V gave up 6 bases and J gave up 5 bases; unmatched junction bases: 6. CDR3 bases: TGCAGCGTCGGGACAGCGAGGACTGAAGCTTTCTTT. It codes for CSVGTARTEAFF.

This chain uses TRBV18 with TRBJ2-2; TRBD1 might be the D (5 bases). The V gene's germline CDR1 is KGHSH and CDR2 LQKENI. This CDR3 comprises 13 residues. V was shortened by 6 bases and J by 1 base, with 6 bases between the two germline ends. In nucleotides, the CDR3 is TGTGCCAGCTCTACAGGGAACACCGGGGAGCTGTTTTTT. Translation: CASSTGNTGELFF.

This chain joins TRBV13 and TRBJ2-2; TRBD2 aligns across 8 bases. Germline assignment: CDR1 PRHDT and CDR2 FYEKMQ (reference sequence). V shed 0 bases and J 7 bases; nucleotides not matched to a gene: 7. The length of the CDR3 is 16 residues. Here the CDR3 reads CASSLGSGRRVGELFF. DNA of the CDR3: TGTGCCAGCAGCTTAGGGAGCGGGAGAAGAGTCGGGGAGCTGTTTTTT.